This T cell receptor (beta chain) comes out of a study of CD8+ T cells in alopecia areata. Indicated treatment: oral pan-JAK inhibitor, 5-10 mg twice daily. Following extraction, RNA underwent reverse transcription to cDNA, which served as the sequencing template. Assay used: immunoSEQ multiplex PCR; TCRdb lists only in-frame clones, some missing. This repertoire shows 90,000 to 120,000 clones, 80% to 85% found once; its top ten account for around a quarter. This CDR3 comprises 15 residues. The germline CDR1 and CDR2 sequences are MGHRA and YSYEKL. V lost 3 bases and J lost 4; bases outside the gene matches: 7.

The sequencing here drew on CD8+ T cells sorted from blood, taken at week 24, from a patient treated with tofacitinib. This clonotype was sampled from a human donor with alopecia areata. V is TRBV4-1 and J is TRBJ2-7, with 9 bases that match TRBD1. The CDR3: CASSQTTGGQYEQYF. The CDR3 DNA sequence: TGCGCCAGCAGCCAGACGACAGGGGGGCAGTACGAGCAGTACTTC.